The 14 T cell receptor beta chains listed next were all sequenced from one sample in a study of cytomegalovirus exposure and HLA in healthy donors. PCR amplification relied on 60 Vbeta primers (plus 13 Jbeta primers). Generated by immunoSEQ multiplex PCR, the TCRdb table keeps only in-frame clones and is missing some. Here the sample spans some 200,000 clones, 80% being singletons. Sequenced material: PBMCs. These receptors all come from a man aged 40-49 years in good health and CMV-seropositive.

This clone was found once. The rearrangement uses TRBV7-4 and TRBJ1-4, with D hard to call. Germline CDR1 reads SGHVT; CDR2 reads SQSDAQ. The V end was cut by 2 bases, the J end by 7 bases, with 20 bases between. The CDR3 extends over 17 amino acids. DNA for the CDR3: TGTGCCAGCAGCTTATGTATCCCGGGATTCAAACCTGAAAAACTGTTTTTT. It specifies CASSLCIPGFKPEKLFF.

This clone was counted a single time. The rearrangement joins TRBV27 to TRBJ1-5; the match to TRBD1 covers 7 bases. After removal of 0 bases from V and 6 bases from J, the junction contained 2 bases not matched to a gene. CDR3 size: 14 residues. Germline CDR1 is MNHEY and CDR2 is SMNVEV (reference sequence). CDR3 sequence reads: CASSLSGGPQPQHF. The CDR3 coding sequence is TGTGCCAGCAGTTTATCAGGGGGCCCTCAGCCCCAGCATTTT.

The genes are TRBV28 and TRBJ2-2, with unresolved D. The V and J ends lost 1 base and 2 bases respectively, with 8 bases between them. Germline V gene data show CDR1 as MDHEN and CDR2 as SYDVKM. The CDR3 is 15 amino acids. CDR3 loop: CASSLYATNTGELFF. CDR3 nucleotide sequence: TGTGCCAGCAGTTTATATGCCACTAACACCGGGGAGCTGTTTTTT.

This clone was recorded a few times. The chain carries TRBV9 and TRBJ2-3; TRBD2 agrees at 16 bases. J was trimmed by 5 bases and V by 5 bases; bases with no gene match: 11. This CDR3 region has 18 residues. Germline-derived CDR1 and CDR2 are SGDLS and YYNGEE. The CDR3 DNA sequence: TGTGCCAGCAGTGACGGGACTAGCGGGGGGGCCTTTGGAGATACGCAGTATTTT. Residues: CASSDGTSGGAFGDTQYF.

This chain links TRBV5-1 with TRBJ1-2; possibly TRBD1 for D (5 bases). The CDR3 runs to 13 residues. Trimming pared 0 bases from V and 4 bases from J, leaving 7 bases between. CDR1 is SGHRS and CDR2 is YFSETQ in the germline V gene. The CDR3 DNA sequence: TGCGCCAGCAGCTTGGTTACAGGCTATGGCTACACCTTC. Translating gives CASSLVTGYGYTF.

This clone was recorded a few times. The CDR3, as DNA: TGTGCCTGGAGTTCCCGGGACAAGGGAGACTATGGCTACACCTTC. Protein product: CAWSSRDKGDYGYTF. The chain recombines TRBV30 with TRBJ1-2; a possible D gene is TRBD1 (6 bases). This CDR3 comprises 15 residues. Germline V gene lookup returns CDR1 GTSNPN and CDR2 SVGIG (reference sequence). Trimming pared 2 bases from V and 3 bases from J, leaving 16 bases between.

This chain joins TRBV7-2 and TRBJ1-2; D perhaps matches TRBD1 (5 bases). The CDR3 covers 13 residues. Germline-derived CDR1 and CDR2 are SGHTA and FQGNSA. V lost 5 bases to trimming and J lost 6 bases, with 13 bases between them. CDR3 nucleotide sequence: TGTGCCAGCAGCCCCAATTCAGGGAATGGCTACACCTTC. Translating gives CASSPNSGNGYTF.

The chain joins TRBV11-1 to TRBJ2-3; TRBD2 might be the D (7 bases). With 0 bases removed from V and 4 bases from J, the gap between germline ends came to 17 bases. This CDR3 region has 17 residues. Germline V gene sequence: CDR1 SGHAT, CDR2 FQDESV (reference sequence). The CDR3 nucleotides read TGTGCCAGCAGCTTAGCTCTGGGTCGGGGGGCCGCAGATACGCAGTATTTT. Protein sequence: CASSLALGRGAADTQYF.

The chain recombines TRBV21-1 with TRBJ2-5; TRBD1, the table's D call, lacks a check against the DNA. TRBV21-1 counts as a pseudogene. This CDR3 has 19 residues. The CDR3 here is CASGKGRQGEVSLQETQYF. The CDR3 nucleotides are TGTGCCAGCGGAAAAGGCCGACAGGGAGAGGTTTCGCTCCAAGAGACCCAGTACTTC.

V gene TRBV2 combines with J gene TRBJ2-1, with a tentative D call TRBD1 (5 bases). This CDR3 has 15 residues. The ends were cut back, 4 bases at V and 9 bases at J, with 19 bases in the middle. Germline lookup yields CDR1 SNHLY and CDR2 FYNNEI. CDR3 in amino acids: CASSAEQVSPSEQFF. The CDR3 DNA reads TGTGCCAGCAGTGCGGAACAGGTGTCCCCGAGTGAGCAGTTCTTC.

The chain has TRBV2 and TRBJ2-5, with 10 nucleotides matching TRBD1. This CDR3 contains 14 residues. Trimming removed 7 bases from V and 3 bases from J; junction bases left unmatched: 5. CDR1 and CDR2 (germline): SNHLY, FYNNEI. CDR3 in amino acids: CASIRQGAKETQYF. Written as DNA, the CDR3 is TGTGCCAGCATCAGACAGGGGGCGAAAGAGACCCAGTACTTC.

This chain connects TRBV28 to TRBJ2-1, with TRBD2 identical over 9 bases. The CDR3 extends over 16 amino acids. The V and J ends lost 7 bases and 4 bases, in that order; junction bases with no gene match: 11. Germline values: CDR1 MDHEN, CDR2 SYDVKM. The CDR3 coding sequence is TGTGCCAGCATTACAAGCGGGGGGCACGGATACAATGAGCAGTTCTTC. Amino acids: CASITSGGHGYNEQFF.

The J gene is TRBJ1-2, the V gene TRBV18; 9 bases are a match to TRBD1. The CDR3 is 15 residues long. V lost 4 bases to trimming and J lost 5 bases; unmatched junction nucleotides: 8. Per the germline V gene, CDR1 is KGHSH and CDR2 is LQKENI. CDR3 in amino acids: CASSRSDRGEYGYTF. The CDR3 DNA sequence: TGTGCCAGCTCACGATCGGACAGGGGCGAGTATGGCTACACCTTC.

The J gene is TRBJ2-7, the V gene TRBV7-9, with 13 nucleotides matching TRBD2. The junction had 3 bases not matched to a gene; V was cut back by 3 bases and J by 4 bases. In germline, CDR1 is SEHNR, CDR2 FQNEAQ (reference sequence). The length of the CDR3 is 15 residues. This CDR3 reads CASSLGLAGRYEQYF. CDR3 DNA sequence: TGTGCCAGCAGCTTGGGACTAGCGGGACGTTACGAGCAGTACTTC.